Each of the 10 T cell receptor beta chains below was sequenced from the same sample in a study of blood T cell repertoires in COVID-19. Only in-frame clones appear in the TCRdb table, and some are missing; sequencing was by immunoSEQ multiplex PCR. The sample has over 120,000 clones, around 78% seen once; the top ten hold less than 2%. Material: peripheral blood. The source is a woman aged 60-75 years with acute or convalescent COVID-19.

The genes are TRBV20-1 and TRBJ2-5; D remains unclear. Germline assignment: CDR1 DFQATT and CDR2 SNEGSKA (reference sequence). The CDR3 is 15 amino acids. V dropped 3 bases and J dropped 0 bases, with 14 bases sitting between them. CDR3 bases: TGCAGTGCTAGTGTCCACAGTTTTAACCAAGAGACCCAGTACTTC. As protein: CSASVHSFNQETQYF.

This clone has a handful of counts. The V and J genes are TRBV29-1 and TRBJ1-3; D gene ambiguous. Trimming shortened V by 0 bases and J by 0 bases, and 6 bases separated the two germline ends. This CDR3 comprises 14 residues. Germline V CDR1 and CDR2: SQVTM, ANQGSEA. This CDR3 is CSVEDTGSGNTIYF. In nucleotides, the CDR3 is TGCAGCGTTGAAGACACCGGCTCTGGAAACACCATATATTTT.

The CDR3 DNA sequence: TGCAGCGGTGGGGACAGGGATGGCTACACCTTC. The encoded protein is CSGGDRDGYTF. This chain joins TRBV29-1 and TRBJ1-2; 9 bases are a match to TRBD1. The CDR3 length is 11 residues. Looked up from germline, CDR1 is SQVTM and CDR2 is ANQGSEA. Trimming removed 7 bases from V and 6 bases from J; junction bases left unmatched: 3.

The rearrangement uses TRBV6-5 and TRBJ1-2, with 7 positions matching TRBD1. The germline gives CDR1 MNHEY, CDR2 SVGAGI. Trimming removed 6 bases from V and 4 bases from J; junction bases left unmatched: 8. This CDR3 region has 14 residues. The CDR3 loop reads CASSLDRRGYGYTF. CDR3 nucleotides: TGTGCCAGCAGCCTGGACAGGCGGGGCTATGGCTACACCTTC.

The rearrangement joins TRBV11-2 to TRBJ1-6; tentatively, D is TRBD1 (6 bases). The V gene lost 1 base and the J gene lost 1 base, with 8 bases spanning the gap. Germline CDR1 and CDR2: SGHAT and FQNNGV. The CDR3 consists of 16 residues. CDR3 nucleotide sequence: TGTGCCAGCAGCTTAGGAGGGGGATCCTATAATTCACCCCTCCACTTT. Its translation is CASSLGGGSYNSPLHF.

This rearrangement joins TRBV9 to TRBJ2-7; D unclear. Germline V gene data show CDR1 as SGDLS and CDR2 as YYNGEE. Between the trimmed V and J ends, which lost 4 bases and 0 bases, there was a span of 11 bases. The length of the CDR3 is 14 residues. CDR3 loop: CASSPRVSSYEQYF. The CDR3 region has the DNA TGTGCCAGCAGCCCCCGTGTTAGCTCCTACGAGCAGTACTTC.

This rearrangement joins TRBV5-1 to TRBJ2-2; D possibly corresponds to TRBD2 (6 bases). CDR1 is SGHRS, CDR2 YFSETQ, per germline. The CDR3 spans 15 residues. The V end lost 6 bases, the J end lost 6 bases, and 18 bases lay between the germline ends. This CDR3 reads CASMEGAIRPGELFF. The CDR3 nucleotides are TGCGCCAGCATGGAGGGCGCGATTCGTCCCGGGGAGCTGTTTTTT.

The chain combines TRBV2 with TRBJ2-1; 8 bases fit TRBD2. The CDR3 spans 15 residues. Germline CDR1 and CDR2: SNHLY and FYNNEI. V shed 2 bases and J 4 bases; nucleotides not matched to a gene: 4. The CDR3 loop reads CASSERLAGYNEQFF. The DNA of the CDR3 is TGTGCCAGCAGTGAAAGGCTAGCGGGTTACAATGAGCAGTTCTTC.

The gene calls are TRBV7-9 and TRBJ1-2; 7 nucleotides match TRBD1. Trimming took 5 bases from V and 8 from J; bases not matched to a gene: 8. The CDR3 consists of 13 residues. Germline lookup yields CDR1 SEHNR and CDR2 FQNEAQ (reference sequence). The CDR3 sequence is CASSLGQSGGYTF. In DNA form, the CDR3 reads TGTGCCAGCAGCCTGGGACAGTCGGGGGGCTACACCTTC.

This clone appeared a few times. The V and J genes are TRBV19 and TRBJ2-2; TRBD2 agrees at 12 bases. CDR3 size: 17 residues. V lost 5 bases to trimming and J lost 1 base; unmatched junction nucleotides: 5. In germline, CDR1 is LNHDA, CDR2 SQIVND (reference sequence). Here the CDR3 reads CASSVLAGGLNTGELFF. CDR3 nucleotides: TGTGCCAGTAGTGTACTAGCGGGAGGCTTGAACACCGGGGAGCTGTTTTTT.